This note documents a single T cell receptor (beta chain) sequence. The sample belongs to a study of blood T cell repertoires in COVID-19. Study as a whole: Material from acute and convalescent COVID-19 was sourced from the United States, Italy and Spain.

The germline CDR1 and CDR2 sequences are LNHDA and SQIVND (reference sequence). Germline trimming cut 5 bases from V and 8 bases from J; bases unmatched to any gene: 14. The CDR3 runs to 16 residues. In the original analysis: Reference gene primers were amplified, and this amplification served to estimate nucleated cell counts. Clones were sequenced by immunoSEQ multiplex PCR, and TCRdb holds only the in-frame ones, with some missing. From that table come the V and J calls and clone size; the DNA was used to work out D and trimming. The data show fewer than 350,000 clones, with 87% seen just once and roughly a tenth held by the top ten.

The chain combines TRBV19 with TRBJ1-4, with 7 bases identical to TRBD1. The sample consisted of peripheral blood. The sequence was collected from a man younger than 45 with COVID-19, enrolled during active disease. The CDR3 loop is CASSLWTGGVREKLFF. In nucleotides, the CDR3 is TGTGCCAGTAGTTTGTGGACAGGCGGCGTACGCGAAAAACTGTTTTTT.